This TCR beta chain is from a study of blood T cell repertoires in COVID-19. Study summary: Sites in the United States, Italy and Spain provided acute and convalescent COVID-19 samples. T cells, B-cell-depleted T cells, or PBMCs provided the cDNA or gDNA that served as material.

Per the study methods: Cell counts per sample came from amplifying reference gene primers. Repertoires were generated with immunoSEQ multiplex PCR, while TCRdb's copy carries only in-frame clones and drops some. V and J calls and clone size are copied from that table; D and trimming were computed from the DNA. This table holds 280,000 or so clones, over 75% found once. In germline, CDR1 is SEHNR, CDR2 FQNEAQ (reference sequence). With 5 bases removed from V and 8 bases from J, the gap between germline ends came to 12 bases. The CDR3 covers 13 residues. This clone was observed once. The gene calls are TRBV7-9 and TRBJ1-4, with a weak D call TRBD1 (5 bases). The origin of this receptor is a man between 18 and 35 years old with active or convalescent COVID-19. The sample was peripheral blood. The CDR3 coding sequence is TGTGCCAGCAGCCAATCGGGGGGAGAAAAACTGTTTTTT. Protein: CASSQSGGEKLFF.